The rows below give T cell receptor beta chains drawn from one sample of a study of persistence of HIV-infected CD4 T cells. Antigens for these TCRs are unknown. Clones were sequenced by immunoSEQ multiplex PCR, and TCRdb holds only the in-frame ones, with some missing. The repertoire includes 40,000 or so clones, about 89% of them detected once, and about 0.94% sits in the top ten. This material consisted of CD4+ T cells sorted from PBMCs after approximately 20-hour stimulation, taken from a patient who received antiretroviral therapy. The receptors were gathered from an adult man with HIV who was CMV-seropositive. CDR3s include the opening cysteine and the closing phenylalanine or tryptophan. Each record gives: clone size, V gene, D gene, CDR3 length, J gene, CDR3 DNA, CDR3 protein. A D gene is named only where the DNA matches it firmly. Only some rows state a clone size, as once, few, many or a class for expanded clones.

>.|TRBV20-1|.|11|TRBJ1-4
TGCAGTGCTAGAGGTGGGGAAAAACTGTTTTTT
CSARGGEKLFF
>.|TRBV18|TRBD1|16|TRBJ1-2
TGTGCCAGCTCACCGGGGACAGGGGGCCGGCACTATGGCTACACCTTC
CASSPGTGGRHYGYTF
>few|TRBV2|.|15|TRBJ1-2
TGTGCCAGCACCAAAGAGGGCAGCTCTAACTATGGCTACACCTTC
CASTKEGSSNYGYTF
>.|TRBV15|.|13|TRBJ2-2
TGTGCCACCAGCAGAGACGCAACGGGGGAGCTGTTTTTT
CATSRDATGELFF
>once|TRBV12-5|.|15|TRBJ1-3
TGTGCTAGTGGTTGGATGACAGGTCTTGGAAACACCATATATTTT
CASGWMTGLGNTIYF
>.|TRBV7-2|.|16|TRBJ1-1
TGTGCCAGCAGCTTAGCCGGGGCGGGGCCGAACACTGAAGCTTTCTTT
CASSLAGAGPNTEAFF
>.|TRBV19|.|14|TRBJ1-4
TGTGCCAGTCGGATGCGGGAGCTTAATGAAAAACTGTTTTTT
CASRMRELNEKLFF
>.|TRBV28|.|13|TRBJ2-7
TGTGCCAGCAGAAGACAGGCTTACTCTAGCGAGTACTTC
CASRRQAYSSEYF
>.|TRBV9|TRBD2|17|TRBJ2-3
TGTGCCAGCAGCCTACTGAGTAGCGGGGGGGCCACAGATACGCAGTATTTT
CASSLLSSGGATDTQYF
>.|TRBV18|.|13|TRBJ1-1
TGTGCCAGCTCAATGAAGAGTAACACTGAAGCTTTCTTT
CASSMKSNTEAFF
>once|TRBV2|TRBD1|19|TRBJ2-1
TGTGCCAGCAGTGGACCGGGACAGGGGGAAGTAGGTTCCTACAATGAGCAGTTCTTC
CASSGPGQGEVGSYNEQFF
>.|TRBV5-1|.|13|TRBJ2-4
TGCGCCAGCAGCTTGGAAGGCAGAAACATTCAGTACTTC
CASSLEGRNIQYF
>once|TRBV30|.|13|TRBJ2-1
TGTGCCTGGACTCCAGGGCTTTTAAGGGAGCAGTTCTTC
CAWTPGLLREQFF